The 20 T cell receptor beta chains below come from one sample, sequenced in a study of OX40 agonist ivuxolimab in advanced cancers. Profiled with immunoSEQ multiplex PCR; TCRdb holds only in-frame clones, not every one. This sample has roughly 20,000 clones, with over 75% found just once. The source material was CD4+ or CD8+ T cells sorted from blood, sampled in a trial of the OX40 agonist ivuxolimab. The receptors originated from an adult with an advanced solid tumor such as melanoma, head and neck, liver or kidney cancer.

This clone was seen only once. The chain carries TRBV5-4 and TRBJ2-2; 9 nucleotides line up with TRBD1. With V trimmed by 5 bases and J by 4 bases, 6 bases remained unmatched. The CDR3 runs 15 residues. From germline, CDR1 is SGHNT and CDR2 YYREEE (reference sequence). The CDR3 sequence: CASRVQGAPTGELFF. The CDR3 DNA reads TGTGCCAGCAGGGTACAGGGGGCGCCCACCGGGGAGCTGTTTTTT.

V and J are TRBV30 and TRBJ1-1; the D gene is possibly TRBD1 (6 bases). Trimming took off 4 bases at V and 8 bases at J, with 11 bases between the two ends. Per germline, CDR1 GTSNPN and CDR2 SVGIG (reference sequence). The CDR3 is 11 residues long. The CDR3: CAWKGTGEAFF. As DNA, the CDR3 is TGTGCCTGGAAGGGAACAGGGGAAGCTTTCTTT.

V usage is TRBV5-4 and J usage is TRBJ2-5, with TRBD2 identical over 11 bases. The V segment lost 4 bases and the J segment 3 bases; nucleotides outside the gene matches: 2. This CDR3 spans 14 amino acids. Germline CDR1 is SGHNT and CDR2 is YYREEE (reference sequence). Here the CDR3 DNA reads TGTGCCAGCAGCGCGGGACTAGCGGAAGAGACCCAGTACTTC. Its translation: CASSAGLAEETQYF. Full variable domain (remainder filled in from reference TRBV5-4 and TRBJ2-5): ETGVTQSPTHLIKTRGQQVTLRCSSQSGHNTVSWYQQALGQGPQFIFQYYREEENGRGNFPPRFSGLQFPNYSSELNVNALELDDSALYLCASSAGLAEETQYFGPGTRLLVL.

The gene calls are TRBV21-1 and TRBJ1-1. TRBV21-1 is noted as a pseudogene. The CDR3 totals 14 residues. CDR3 region: CASTHSGPNTEAFF. In DNA, the CDR3 is TGTGCCAGCACCCATTCCGGACCGAACACTGAAGCTTTCTTT.

This chain links TRBV18 with TRBJ2-7, with D maybe TRBD1 (5 bases). The CDR3 is 14 residues long. Deletions cut 2 bases from V and 5 bases from J, with 13 bases between. The germline gives CDR1 KGHSH, CDR2 LQKENI. The CDR3 coding sequence is TGTGCCAGCTCACCAAATCAGGGAACCGACGAGCAGTACTTC. It yields the protein CASSPNQGTDEQYF.

The rearrangement links TRBV25-1 to TRBJ1-6; D gene ambiguous. Per the germline V gene, CDR1 is MGHDK and CDR2 is SYGVNS. With 1 base removed from V and 7 bases from J, the gap between germline ends came to 14 bases. The CDR3 runs to 16 residues. CDR3 loop: CASSEFGQAENSPLHF. In DNA form, the CDR3 reads TGTGCCAGCAGTGAATTTGGGCAGGCTGAGAATTCACCCCTCCACTTT.

The V and J genes are TRBV2 and TRBJ1-6; 10 bases are a match to TRBD1. Germline assignment: CDR1 SNHLY and CDR2 FYNNEI. This CDR3 is built from 15 residues. The V segment lost 4 bases and the J segment 7 bases; nucleotides outside the gene matches: 4. The CDR3 loop reads CASSGQGAENSPLHF. The CDR3, as DNA: TGTGCCAGCAGTGGACAGGGGGCGGAAAATTCACCCCTCCACTTT.

V is TRBV7-2 and J is TRBJ2-7, with D unresolved. Germline CDR1 is SGHTA and CDR2 is FQGNSA. V was pared by 5 bases and J by 3 bases, with 5 bases between. The CDR3 runs to 11 residues. The CDR3 DNA reads as TGTGCCAGCAGCACCGACTACGAGCAGTACTTC. It yields the protein CASSTDYEQYF. The full variable domain, rest sourced from reference TRBV7-2 and TRBJ2-7, is GAGVSQSPSNKVTEKGKDVELRCDPISGHTALYWYRQSLGQGLEFLIYFQGNSAPDKSGLPSDRFSAERTGGSVSTLTIQRTQQEDSAVYLCASSTDYEQYFGPGTRLTVT.

The genes are TRBV9 and TRBJ1-1, with D tentatively TRBD1 (6 bases). Looked up from germline, CDR1 is SGDLS and CDR2 is YYNGEE. The germline V and J ends were trimmed by 2 bases and 10 bases, with 15 bases remaining between them. This CDR3 has 13 amino acids. The CDR3 bases are TGTGCCAGCAGCGTGGGGGCTGAGGGCGGAGCTTTCTTT. This codes for CASSVGAEGGAFF.

The chain employs TRBV6-1 and TRBJ2-5; 8 nucleotides agree with TRBD1. Germline V gene sequence: CDR1 MNHNS, CDR2 SASEGT. J gave up 1 base and V 3 bases, and 10 bases lay outside the gene matches. This CDR3 region has 17 residues. CDR3 protein: CASSDLRDRGLQETQYF. Here the CDR3 DNA reads TGTGCCAGCAGTGATCTTCGCGACAGGGGTCTCCAAGAGACCCAGTACTTC.

This rearrangement joins TRBV2 to TRBJ1-5, with D possibly matching TRBD1 (5 bases). Germline lookup yields CDR1 SNHLY and CDR2 FYNNEI. The CDR3 consists of 14 residues. The germline V and J ends were trimmed by 2 bases and 1 base, with 6 bases remaining between them. The CDR3 region is CASSESGSNQPQHF. The CDR3, as DNA: TGTGCCAGCAGTGAATCAGGGAGCAATCAGCCCCAGCATTTT. The complete variable domain, with remaining parts taken from reference TRBV2 and TRBJ1-5, reads EPEVTQTPSHQVTQMGQEVILRCVPISNHLYFYWYRQILGQKVEFLVSFYNNEISEKSEIFDDQFSVERPDGSNFTLKIRSTKLEDSAMYFCASSESGSNQPQHFGDGTRLSIL.

On this clone itself: At the DNA level, this CDR3 is encoded by other sequences in the same sample as well. The V gene is TRBV7-8, the J gene TRBJ2-5; maybe TRBD2 (5 bases). The CDR3 contains 12 residues. Germline V gives CDR1 SGHVS, CDR2 FQNEAQ. V was trimmed by 6 bases and J by 5 bases, leaving 10 bases between them. The CDR3 region is CASSFSEETQYF. For the CDR3, the DNA is TGTGCCAGCAGTTTTAGCGAGGAGACCCAGTACTTC.

The chain carries TRBV4-2 and TRBJ2-7; 7 nucleotides align to TRBD1. There are 16 residues in the CDR3. The V segment lost 5 bases and the J segment 3 bases; nucleotides outside the gene matches: 13. Per the germline V gene, CDR1 is LGHNA and CDR2 is YNFKEQ. The CDR3 protein is CASSESLTGYNYEQYF. In DNA form, the CDR3 reads TGTGCCAGCAGCGAGTCCCTGACAGGGTATAACTACGAGCAGTACTTC.

In its sample, this clone is medium-sized (0.01 to 0.1%). The chain is built from TRBV30 and TRBJ1-1; D is perhaps TRBD1 (6 bases). The CDR3 covers 13 residues. The ends were cut back, 8 bases at V and 3 bases at J, with 16 bases in the middle. Germline V lookup: CDR1 GTSNPN, CDR2 SVGIG (reference sequence). CDR3 protein: CAAARDTDTEAFF. The CDR3 nucleotides read TGTGCCGCTGCCCGGGACACTGACACTGAAGCTTTCTTT. Combining the CDR3 with reference TRBV30 and TRBJ1-1 gives the whole variable domain SQTIHQWPATLVQPVGSPLSLECTVEGTSNPNLYWYRQAAGRGLQLLFYSVGIGQISSEVPQNLSASRPQDRQFILSSKKLLLSDSGFYLCAAARDTDTEAFFGQGTRLTVV.

The V and J genes are TRBV6-5 and TRBJ2-7; 8 positions match TRBD1. The germline V gene has CDR1 MNHEY and CDR2 SVGAGI. J was trimmed by 2 bases and V by 6 bases; bases with no gene match: 6. The CDR3 spans 14 residues. CDR3 in DNA: TGTGCCAGCAGCCGACAGGGGAATACCTACGAGCAGTACTTC. Its protein product is CASSRQGNTYEQYF.

The genes are TRBV30 and TRBJ2-3; 10 positions match TRBD2. The germline V gene has CDR1 GTSNPN and CDR2 SVGIG (reference sequence). This CDR3 contains 13 residues. The trim removed 7 bases at V and 4 bases at J, leaving 5 bases unmatched. CDR3: CALSGGAPDTQYF. For the CDR3, the DNA is TGTGCCTTGAGCGGGGGGGCCCCAGATACGCAGTATTTT.

The chain joins TRBV27 to TRBJ2-5; tentatively, D is TRBD1 (6 bases). Trimming took 2 bases from V and 2 from J, leaving 9 bases between them. The germline CDR1 and CDR2 sequences are MNHEY and SMNVEV (reference sequence). The CDR3 loop spans 14 amino acids. CDR3: CASSLRGQQETQYF. CDR3 DNA sequence: TGTGCCAGCAGTTTAAGGGGACAACAAGAGACCCAGTACTTC.

The V call is TRBV10-3, the J call TRBJ2-7; 9 nucleotides align to TRBD1. The J segment lost 3 bases and the V segment lost 6 bases, leaving 9 bases of the junction unmatched. The CDR3 length is 15 residues. The V gene's germline CDR1 is ENHRY and CDR2 SYGVKD. In DNA form, the CDR3 reads TGTGCCATCAGGGTATCCGGGACAGGGAACTACGAGCAGTACTTC. Translating gives CAIRVSGTGNYEQYF.

This rearrangement joins TRBV20-1 to TRBJ1-1; D remains ambiguous. Trimming shortened V by 2 bases and J by 11 bases, and 12 bases separated the two germline ends. Germline assignment: CDR1 DFQATT and CDR2 SNEGSKA (reference sequence). CDR3 length equals 11 residues. In DNA, the CDR3 is TGCAGTGCTAGATACCAACTAGGGGCTTTCTTT. Amino acids: CSARYQLGAFF.

The chain carries TRBV5-1 and TRBJ2-4, with D uncertain. Germline V gene lookup returns CDR1 SGHRS and CDR2 YFSETQ. V dropped 4 bases and J dropped 1 base, with 9 bases sitting between them. The CDR3 is 14 residues long. The DNA for the CDR3 is TGCGCCAGCAGCCCCAACGGGGCCAAAAACATTCAGTACTTC. It encodes CASSPNGAKNIQYF.